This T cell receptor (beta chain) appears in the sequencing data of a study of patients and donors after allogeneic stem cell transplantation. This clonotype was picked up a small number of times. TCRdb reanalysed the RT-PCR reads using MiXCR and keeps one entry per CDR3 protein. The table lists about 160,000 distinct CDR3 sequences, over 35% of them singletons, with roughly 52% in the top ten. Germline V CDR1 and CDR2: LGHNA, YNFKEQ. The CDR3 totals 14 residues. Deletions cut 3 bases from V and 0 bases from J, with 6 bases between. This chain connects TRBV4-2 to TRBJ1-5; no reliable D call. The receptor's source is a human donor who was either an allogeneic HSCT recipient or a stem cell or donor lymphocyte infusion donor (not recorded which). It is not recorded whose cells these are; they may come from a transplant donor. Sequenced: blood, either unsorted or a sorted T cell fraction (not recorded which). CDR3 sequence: CASSQENSNQPQHF. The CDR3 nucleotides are TGTGCCAGCAGCCAGGAGAATAGCAATCAGCCCCAGCATTTT.